This T cell receptor (beta chain) originates from a study of blood T cell repertoires in COVID-19. The CDR3 contains 15 residues. With V trimmed by 1 base and J by 9 bases, 12 bases remained unmatched. Germline CDR1 is SGHTA and CDR2 is FQGNSA. Per the study methods: Reference gene primer amplification gave nucleated cell count estimates. Clones were sequenced by immunoSEQ multiplex PCR, and TCRdb holds only the in-frame ones, with some missing. For V, J and clone size, that table is used; D and trimming come from the DNA. The sample consists of tens of thousands of clones, approximately 81% of them appearing once.

This receptor was taken from a man between 60 and 70 years old with COVID-19, enrolled during active disease. This chain joins TRBV7-2 and TRBJ2-7; 7 bases line up with TRBD1. Sequenced sample: peripheral blood. For the CDR3, the DNA is TGTGCCAGCAGCTTAGGAGGGCAGGGGGTCCGTGTGCAGTACTTC. Its translation: CASSLGGQGVRVQYF.